These T cell receptor beta chains were read from a single sample in a study of blood T cell repertoires in COVID-19. The assay was immunoSEQ multiplex PCR, and TCRdb's table has in-frame clones only and misses some. Of about 160,000 clones in the sample, more than 70% were seen once. The source material was peripheral blood. The receptor source for this set is a woman over 75 with active or convalescent COVID-19. Both conserved end residues are part of each CDR3. A D gene is named only where the DNA matches it firmly. Expanded clones are given a class, and other clones once, few, many or no size at all.

TRBV21-1	TRBJ1-2	NA	NA	CASSHRRPNRAELDGYTF	TGTGCCAGCAGCCATCGGCGACCAAACAGGGCGGAGTTGGACGGCTACACCTTC
TRBV5-4	TRBJ2-1	few	TRBD2	CASSPTSGTSYNEQFF	TGTGCCAGCAGCCCTACCAGCGGGACTTCCTACAATGAGCAGTTCTTC
TRBV19	TRBJ1-5	NA	NA	CASKDKPLDSNQPQHF	TGTGCCAGTAAGGACAAGCCGTTAGATAGCAATCAGCCCCAGCATTTT
TRBV14	TRBJ2-7	NA	TRBD1	CASSPSWGQGIYEQYF	TGTGCCAGCAGCCCCTCTTGGGGACAGGGGATCTACGAGCAGTACTTC
TRBV28	TRBJ2-3	NA	TRBD1	CASSNGQGSDTQYF	TGTGCCAGCAGTAACGGACAGGGATCAGATACGCAGTATTTT
TRBV2	TRBJ1-5	NA	NA	CASSGEGRGNQPQHF	TGTGCCAGCAGTGGGGAGGGACGAGGCAATCAGCCCCAGCATTTT
TRBV6-5	TRBJ2-7	few	TRBD2	CAGGGPNRYEQYF	TGTGCTGGGGGGGGACCGAACCGGTACGAGCAGTACTTC
TRBV3-1/TRBV3-2	TRBJ2-2	NA	TRBD1	CASSPQTGGPGELFF	TGTGCCAGCAGCCCTCAGACAGGGGGCCCCGGGGAGCTGTTTTTT
TRBV7-9	TRBJ2-6	few	NA	CASSPGTREANVLTF	TGTGCCAGCAGCCCCGGGACACGAGAGGCCAACGTCCTGACTTTC
TRBV5-1	TRBJ2-2	NA	NA	CASSRTGGRTGELFF	TGCGCCAGCAGTCGAACGGGGGGCCGGACCGGGGAGCTGTTTTTT
TRBV28	TRBJ2-3	NA	TRBD2	CASSRLETSGTDTQYF	TGTGCCAGCAGTCGCCTAGAGACTAGCGGCACAGATACGCAGTATTTT
TRBV5-5	TRBJ1-2	NA	NA	CASSGPYNYGYTF	TGTGCCAGCAGCGGGCCATATAACTATGGCTACACCTTC
TRBV19	TRBJ1-3	NA	NA	CASIPQGSGNTIYF	TGTGCCAGTATCCCACAGGGCTCTGGAAACACCATATATTTT
TRBV11-1	TRBJ2-3	NA	NA	CASSRRGTDTQYF	TGTGCCAGCAGCCGGCGGGGCACAGATACGCAGTATTTT
TRBV7-9	TRBJ2-2	NA	NA	CASSLDGRRTGELFF	TGTGCCAGCAGCTTAGACGGGAGACGGACCGGGGAGCTGTTTTTT
TRBV28	TRBJ1-2	NA	TRBD1	CASSGAGQGNNYGYTF	TGTGCCAGCAGTGGCGCCGGACAGGGAAATAACTATGGCTACACCTTC
TRBV3-1/TRBV3-2	TRBJ2-1	NA	NA	CASSQDLSSNEQFF	TGTGCCAGCAGCCAAGATCTTAGCTCCAATGAGCAGTTCTTC
TRBV5-6	TRBJ1-3	NA	NA	CASSSTGKFILSGNTIYF	TGTGCCAGCAGCTCAACAGGGAAGTTCATACTCTCTGGAAACACCATATATTTT
TRBV5-6	TRBJ1-5	NA	TRBD1	CASSLASQGPREPQHF	TGTGCCAGCAGCTTGGCCTCACAGGGGCCGAGGGAGCCCCAGCATTTT
TRBV3-1/TRBV3-2	TRBJ2-2	NA	TRBD1	CASSQPTGGNTGELFF	TGTGCCAGCAGCCAACCAACAGGGGGGAACACCGGGGAGCTGTTTTTT
TRBV29-1	TRBJ1-5	NA	NA	CSVVVRVGNQPQHF	TGCAGCGTTGTTGTCAGGGTCGGCAATCAGCCCCAGCATTTT
TRBV29-1	TRBJ2-3	few	TRBD2	CSVQAGGTDTQYF	TGCAGCGTTCAAGCGGGAGGGACAGATACGCAGTATTTT
TRBV5-5	TRBJ1-2	NA	TRBD1	CASNSLKGTGDGYTF	TGTGCCAGCAACTCCTTAAAGGGGACAGGTGATGGCTACACCTTC
TRBV7-7	TRBJ2-3	NA	NA	CASSESGGSPDTQYF	TGTGCTAGCAGCGAGTCAGGGGGGAGTCCTGATACGCAGTATTTT
TRBV2	TRBJ2-2	NA	NA	CASRKDRNTGELFF	TGTGCCAGCAGGAAAGACAGGAACACCGGGGAGCTGTTTTTT
TRBV9	TRBJ2-1	NA	TRBD2	CASNGGSGSSYNEQFF	TGTGCCAGCAATGGGGGTAGCGGGAGCTCCTACAATGAGCAGTTCTTC
TRBV5-1	TRBJ2-2	NA	NA	CASSFRGNTGELFF	TGCGCCAGCAGCTTTCGGGGGAACACCGGGGAGCTGTTTTTT
TRBV28	TRBJ2-1	NA	TRBD2	CASTRGGAQRNEQFF	TGTGCCAGCACCCGGGGGGGGGCGCAACGGAATGAGCAGTTCTTC
TRBV10-3	TRBJ2-5	NA	NA	CAISERETQYF	TGTGCCATCAGTGAGCGGGAGACCCAGTACTTC
TRBV6-5	TRBJ2-1	NA	TRBD1	CASLGTGGSEQFF	TGTGCCAGTCTCGGGACAGGGGGCAGTGAGCAGTTCTTC
TRBV9	TRBJ2-2	NA	TRBD1	CASSGRGQGVGTGELFF	TGTGCCAGCAGCGGCCGGGGACAGGGGGTTGGGACCGGGGAGCTGTTTTTT
TRBV6-1	TRBJ1-3	once	NA	CASSEARGTRQGGNTIYF	TGTGCCAGCAGTGAAGCGCGCGGGACGAGGCAGGGCGGAAACACCATATATTTT
TRBV28	TRBJ1-1	NA	NA	CASSHRVFISTEAFF	TGTGCCAGCAGCCACAGGGTCTTCATTAGCACTGAAGCTTTCTTT
TRBV7-8	TRBJ1-1	NA	NA	CASSSQGGGTEAFF	TGTGCCAGCAGCTCCCAGGGCGGTGGCACTGAAGCTTTCTTT
TRBV7-9	TRBJ2-3	NA	TRBD1	CASSRAGQDTDTQYF	TGTGCCAGCAGCCGTGCGGGACAGGACACAGATACGCAGTATTTT
TRBV9	TRBJ2-1	few	NA	CASSVEQTHEQFF	TGTGCCAGCAGCGTAGAACAGACCCATGAGCAGTTCTTC
TRBV7-2	TRBJ1-1	NA	TRBD1	CASSWDSYLRTEAFF	TGTGCCAGCAGCTGGGACAGCTACCTTCGGACTGAAGCTTTCTTT
TRBV27	TRBJ2-3	once	TRBD2	CASSEQTSDTDTQYF	TGTGCCAGCAGTGAACAGACTAGCGACACAGATACGCAGTATTTT
TRBV9	TRBJ1-1	NA	TRBD1	CASSPRGSSEAFF	TGTGCCAGCAGCCCCAGGGGGAGCTCCGAAGCTTTCTTT
TRBV5-1	TRBJ1-4	NA	TRBD1	CASSLDGQGSTNEKLFF	TGCGCCAGCAGCTTGGACGGACAGGGGTCAACTAATGAAAAACTGTTTTTT
TRBV9	TRBJ2-1	NA	TRBD2	CASSPLAGGYNEQFF	TGTGCCAGCAGCCCCCTAGCGGGAGGCTACAATGAGCAGTTCTTC
TRBV9	TRBJ1-2	NA	NA	CASTRQAMNYGYTF	TGTGCCAGCACTCGACAGGCTATGAACTATGGCTACACCTTC
TRBV9	TRBJ1-6	NA	TRBD1	CASSEGGQGSFRPLHF	TGTGCCAGCAGCGAGGGGGGACAGGGGAGCTTTAGACCCCTCCACTTT
TRBV27	TRBJ2-7	NA	NA	CASSFSGGPRYYEQYF	TGTGCCAGCAGTTTTTCGGGGGGCCCGAGATATTACGAGCAGTACTTC
TRBV5-1	TRBJ1-5	NA	NA	CASSPGPGGNQPQHF	TGCGCCAGCAGCCCTGGCCCGGGTGGCAATCAGCCCCAGCATTTT
TRBV14	TRBJ2-1	NA	TRBD2	CASSQGLAGGDEQFF	TGTGCCAGCAGCCAAGGTTTGGCGGGAGGAGATGAGCAGTTCTTC
TRBV28	TRBJ2-5	NA	TRBD2	CASSGGETQYF	TGTGCCAGCTCGGGGGGAGAGACCCAGTACTTC
TRBV28	TRBJ1-2	NA	TRBD1	CASRTGGRGYTF	TGTGCCAGCAGAACAGGGGGCCGGGGCTACACCTTC
TRBV5-1	TRBJ2-3	NA	TRBD2	CASKTGLAASSYRTDTQYF	TGCGCCAGCAAGACGGGACTAGCGGCCTCAAGCTATCGCACAGATACGCAGTATTTT